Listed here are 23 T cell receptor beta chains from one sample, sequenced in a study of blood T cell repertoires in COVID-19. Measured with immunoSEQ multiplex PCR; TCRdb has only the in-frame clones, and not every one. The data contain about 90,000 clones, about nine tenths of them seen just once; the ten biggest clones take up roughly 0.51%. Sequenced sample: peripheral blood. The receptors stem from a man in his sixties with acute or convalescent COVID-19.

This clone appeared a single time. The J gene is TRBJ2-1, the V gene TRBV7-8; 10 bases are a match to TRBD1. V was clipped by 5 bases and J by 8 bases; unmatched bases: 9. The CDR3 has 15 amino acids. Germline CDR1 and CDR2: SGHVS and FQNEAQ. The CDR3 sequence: CASSLGGQGRDEQFF. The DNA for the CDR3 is TGTGCCAGCAGCCTGGGGGGACAGGGGAGGGATGAGCAGTTCTTC.

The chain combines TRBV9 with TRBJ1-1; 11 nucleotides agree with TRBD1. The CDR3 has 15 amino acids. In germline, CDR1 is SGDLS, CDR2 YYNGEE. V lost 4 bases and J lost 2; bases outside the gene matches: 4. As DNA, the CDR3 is TGTGCCAGCAGCTCAGGGACAGGGGGTAACACTGAAGCTTTCTTT. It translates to CASSSGTGGNTEAFF.

CDR3 protein: CASRQGSDGYGYTF. As DNA, the CDR3 is TGTGCCAGCAGACAGGGGTCAGATGGCTATGGCTACACCTTC. This sequence joins TRBV27 and TRBJ1-2; 7 bases map to TRBD1. CDR3 length equals 14 residues. CDR1 and CDR2 (germline): MNHEY, SMNVEV (reference sequence). With V trimmed by 6 bases and J by 4 bases, 8 bases remained unmatched.

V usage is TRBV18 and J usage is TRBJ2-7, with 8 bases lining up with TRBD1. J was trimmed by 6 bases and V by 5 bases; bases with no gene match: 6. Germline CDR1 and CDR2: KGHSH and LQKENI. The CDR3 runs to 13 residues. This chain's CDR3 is CASSIDRGREQYF. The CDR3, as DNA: TGTGCCAGCTCAATTGACAGGGGCCGCGAGCAGTACTTC.

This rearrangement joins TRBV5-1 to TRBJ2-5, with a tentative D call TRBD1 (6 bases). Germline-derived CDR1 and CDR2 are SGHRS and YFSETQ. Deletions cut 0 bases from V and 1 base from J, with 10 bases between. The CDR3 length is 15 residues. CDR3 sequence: CASSLADRLQETQYF. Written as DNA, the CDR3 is TGCGCCAGCAGCTTGGCCGACAGGCTCCAAGAGACCCAGTACTTC.

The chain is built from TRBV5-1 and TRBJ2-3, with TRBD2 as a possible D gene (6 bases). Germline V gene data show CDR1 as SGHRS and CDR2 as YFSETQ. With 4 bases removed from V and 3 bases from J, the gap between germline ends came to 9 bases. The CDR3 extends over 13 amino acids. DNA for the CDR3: TGCGCCAGCAGCGAGGAGGGGACAGATACGCAGTATTTT. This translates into CASSEEGTDTQYF.

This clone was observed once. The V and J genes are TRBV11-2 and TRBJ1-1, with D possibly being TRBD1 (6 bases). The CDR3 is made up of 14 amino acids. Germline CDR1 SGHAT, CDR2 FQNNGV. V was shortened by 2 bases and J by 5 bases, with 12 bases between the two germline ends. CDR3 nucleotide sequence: TGTGCCAGCAGCTTATTTAACAGGGCTACTGAAGCTTTCTTT. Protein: CASSLFNRATEAFF.

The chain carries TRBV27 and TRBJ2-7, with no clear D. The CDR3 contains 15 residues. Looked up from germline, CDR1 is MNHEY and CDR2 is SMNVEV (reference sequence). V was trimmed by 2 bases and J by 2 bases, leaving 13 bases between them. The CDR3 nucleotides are TGTGCCAGCAGTTTAAGTTTGGTTACTACCTACGAGCAGTACTTC. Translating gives CASSLSLVTTYEQYF.

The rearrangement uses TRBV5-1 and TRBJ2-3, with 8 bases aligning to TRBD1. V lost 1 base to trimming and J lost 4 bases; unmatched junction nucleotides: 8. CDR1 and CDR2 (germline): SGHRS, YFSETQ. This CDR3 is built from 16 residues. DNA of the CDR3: TGCGCCAGCAGCTTGACCGCAGGGGGCTTCGCAGATACGCAGTATTTT. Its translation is CASSLTAGGFADTQYF.

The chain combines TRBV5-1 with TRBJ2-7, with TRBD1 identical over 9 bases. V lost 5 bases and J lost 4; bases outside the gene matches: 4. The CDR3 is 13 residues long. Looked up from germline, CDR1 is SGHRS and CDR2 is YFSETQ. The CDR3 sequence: CASRRDREYEQYF. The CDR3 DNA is TGCGCCAGCAGGCGGGACAGGGAGTACGAGCAGTACTTC.

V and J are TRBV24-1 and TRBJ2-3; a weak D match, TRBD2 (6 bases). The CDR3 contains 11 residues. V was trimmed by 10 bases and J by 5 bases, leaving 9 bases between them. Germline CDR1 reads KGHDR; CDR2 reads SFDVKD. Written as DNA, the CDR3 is TGTGCCACGCAGGGAGGAGATACGCAGTATTTT. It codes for CATQGGDTQYF.

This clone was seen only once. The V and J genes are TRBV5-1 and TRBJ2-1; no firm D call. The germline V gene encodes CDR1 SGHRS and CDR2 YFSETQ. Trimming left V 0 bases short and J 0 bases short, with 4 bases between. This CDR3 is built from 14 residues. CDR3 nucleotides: TGCGCCAGCAGCTTGGCTCGCTCCTACAATGAGCAGTTCTTC. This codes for CASSLARSYNEQFF.

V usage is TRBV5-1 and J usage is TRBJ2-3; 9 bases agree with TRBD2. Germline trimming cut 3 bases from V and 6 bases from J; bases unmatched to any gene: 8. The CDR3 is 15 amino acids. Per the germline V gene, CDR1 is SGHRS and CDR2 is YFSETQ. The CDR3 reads CASSSNPSGVDTQYF. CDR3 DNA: TGCGCCAGCAGCTCCAACCCTAGCGGGGTGGATACGCAGTATTTT.

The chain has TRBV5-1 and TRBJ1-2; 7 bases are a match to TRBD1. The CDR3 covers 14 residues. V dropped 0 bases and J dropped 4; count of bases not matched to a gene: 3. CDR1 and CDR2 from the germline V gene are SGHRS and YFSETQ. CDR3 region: CASSLDPGGYGYTF. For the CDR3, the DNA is TGCGCCAGCAGCTTGGACCCAGGGGGCTATGGCTACACCTTC.

In DNA, the CDR3 is TGTGCCAGCAGGGACGTACTAGCGGGGGCAATCAATGAGCAGTTCTTC. It codes for CASRDVLAGAINEQFF. This rearrangement joins TRBV5-6 to TRBJ2-1, with 11 bases aligning to TRBD2. Germline V lookup: CDR1 SGHDT, CDR2 YYEEEE. The V segment lost 5 bases and the J segment 6 bases; nucleotides outside the gene matches: 10. The CDR3 runs 16 residues. Full variable domain (remainder filled in from reference TRBV5-6 and TRBJ2-1): DAGVTQSPTHLIKTRGQQVTLRCSPKSGHDTVSWYQQALGQGPQFIFQYYEEEERQRGNFPDRFSGHQFPNYSSELNVNALLLGDSALYLCASRDVLAGAINEQFFGPGTRLTVL.

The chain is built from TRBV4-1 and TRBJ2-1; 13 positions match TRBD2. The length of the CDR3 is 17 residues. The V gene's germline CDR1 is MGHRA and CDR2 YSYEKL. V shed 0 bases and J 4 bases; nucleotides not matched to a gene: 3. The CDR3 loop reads CASSQDGLAGVYNEQFF. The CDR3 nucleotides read TGCGCCAGCAGCCAAGATGGACTAGCGGGAGTGTACAATGAGCAGTTCTTC.

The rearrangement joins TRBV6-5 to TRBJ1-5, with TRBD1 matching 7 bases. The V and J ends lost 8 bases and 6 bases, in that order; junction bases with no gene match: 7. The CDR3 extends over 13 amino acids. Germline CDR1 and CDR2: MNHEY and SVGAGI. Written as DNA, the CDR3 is TGTGCCAGCGGAGGGACAGTGGTTCAGCCCCAGCATTTT. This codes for CASGGTVVQPQHF.

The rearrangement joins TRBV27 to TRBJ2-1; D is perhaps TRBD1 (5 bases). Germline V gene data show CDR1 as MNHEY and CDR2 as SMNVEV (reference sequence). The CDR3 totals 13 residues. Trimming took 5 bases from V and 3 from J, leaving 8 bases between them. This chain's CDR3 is CASSPRGYNEQFF. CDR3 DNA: TGTGCCAGCAGTCCAAGGGGCTACAATGAGCAGTTCTTC.

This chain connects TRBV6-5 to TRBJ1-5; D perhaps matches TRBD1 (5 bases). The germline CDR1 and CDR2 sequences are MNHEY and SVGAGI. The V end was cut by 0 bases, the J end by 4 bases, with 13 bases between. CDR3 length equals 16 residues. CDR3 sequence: CASSYSTAGKNQPQHF. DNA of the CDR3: TGTGCCAGCAGTTACTCTACGGCAGGGAAAAATCAGCCCCAGCATTTT.

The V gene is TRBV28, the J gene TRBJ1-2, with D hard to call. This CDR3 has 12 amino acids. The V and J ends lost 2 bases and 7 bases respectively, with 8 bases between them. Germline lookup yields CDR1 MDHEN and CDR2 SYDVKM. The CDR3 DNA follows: TGTGCCAGCAGTTTACCCGGGGTTGGCTACACCTTC. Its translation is CASSLPGVGYTF.

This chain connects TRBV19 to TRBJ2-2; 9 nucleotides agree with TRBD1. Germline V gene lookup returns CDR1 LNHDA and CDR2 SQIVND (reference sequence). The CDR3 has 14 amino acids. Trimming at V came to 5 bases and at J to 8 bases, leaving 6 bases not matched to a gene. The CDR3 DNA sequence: TGTGCCAGTAGTTCCCGGGACAGGGCTGGGGAGCTGTTTTTT. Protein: CASSSRDRAGELFF.

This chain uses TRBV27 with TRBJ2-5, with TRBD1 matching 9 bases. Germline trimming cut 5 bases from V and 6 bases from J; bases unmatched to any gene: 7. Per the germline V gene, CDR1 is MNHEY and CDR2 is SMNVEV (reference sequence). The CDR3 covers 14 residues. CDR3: CASSQPGTGKTQYF. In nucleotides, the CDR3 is TGTGCCAGCAGTCAACCCGGGACAGGGAAGACCCAGTACTTC.

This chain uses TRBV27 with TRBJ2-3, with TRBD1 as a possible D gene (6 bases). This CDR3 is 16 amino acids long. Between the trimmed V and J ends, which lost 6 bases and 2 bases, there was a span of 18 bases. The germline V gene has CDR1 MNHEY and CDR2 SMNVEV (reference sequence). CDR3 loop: CASRGRGHLHTDTQYF. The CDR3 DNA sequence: TGTGCCAGCAGGGGCCGGGGACACTTACACACAGATACGCAGTATTTT.